The rows below give T cell receptor beta chains drawn from one sample of a study of T cell repertoires in ileal Crohn's disease. Clones were read by immunoSEQ multiplex PCR, and TCRdb kept only the in-frame ones, dropping some. The sample has about 5,000 clones, around 80% seen once. The sequenced sample was ileal tissue. The receptors were sampled from an adult with Crohn's disease. The CDR3 runs from the conserved cysteine through the conserved F or W. D genes are given only for firm matches. Some rows have no size entry. The others give once, few or many, or a class for an expanded clone.

>TRBV5-1|TRBJ2-2|.|.
CASSFRRDTNTGELFF
TGCGCCAGCAGCTTTCGGCGGGATACCAACACCGGGGAGCTGTTTTTT
>TRBV11-2|TRBJ2-7|.|.
CASSDPGKPPYEQYF
TGTGCCAGCAGCGACCCAGGGAAACCTCCCTACGAGCAGTACTTC
>TRBV7-2|TRBJ1-2|once|.
CASSLIQGRGGYTF
TGTGCCAGCAGCTTGATACAGGGAAGGGGTGGCTACACCTTC
>TRBV30|TRBJ1-5|.|.
CAWSLLGADQHF
TGTGCCTGGAGTCTATTAGGGGCCGACCAGCATTTT
>TRBV28|TRBJ2-7|.|.
CASRQYEQYF
TGTGCCAGCAGACAATACGAGCAGTACTTC
>TRBV28|TRBJ1-3|few|.
CASSLLSGNTIYF
TGTGCCAGCAGTTTGCTATCCGGAAACACCATATATTTT
>TRBV27|TRBJ2-7|.|TRBD2
CASWGGDSYEQYF
TGTGCCAGTTGGGGAGGGGACTCCTACGAGCAGTACTTC
>TRBV7-2|TRBJ1-2|few|.
CASSLAHGAGYGYTF
TGTGCCAGCAGCTTAGCTCACGGGGCGGGGTATGGCTACACCTTC
>TRBV4-1|TRBJ2-7|large|.
CASSQAPGQSLEQYF
TGCGCCAGCAGCCAAGCACCGGGACAATCCCTCGAGCAGTACTTC
>TRBV6-1|TRBJ1-1|.|.
CASSERQVVAFF
TGTGCCAGCAGTGAACGACAGGTCGTGGCTTTCTTT
>TRBV4-3|TRBJ2-6|.|.
CASSRGTSRLAGANVLTF
TGCGCCAGCAGCCGCGGGACCTCCCGTTTGGCTGGGGCCAACGTCCTGACTTTC
>TRBV6-1|TRBJ1-6|.|TRBD1
CASSDSTGYSPLHF
TGTGCCAGCAGCGATTCGACAGGGTATTCACCCCTCCACTTT
>TRBV4-1|TRBJ2-7|.|TRBD1
CASSHRDRAYEQYF
TGCGCCAGCAGCCATCGGGACAGAGCCTACGAGCAGTACTTC
>TRBV5-4|TRBJ1-2|.|TRBD1
CASSRWDRGDYGYTF
TGTGCCAGCAGCCGATGGGACAGGGGGGACTATGGCTACACCTTC
>TRBV30|TRBJ1-1|.|.
CAWRVTGSEAFF
TGTGCCTGGAGGGTTACAGGGTCTGAAGCTTTCTTT
>TRBV19|TRBJ1-2|once|TRBD1
CASSRRGTENNYGYTF
TGTGCCAGTAGTCGGAGGGGGACAGAAAACAACTATGGCTACACCTTC
>TRBV7-3|TRBJ2-5|.|.
CASSLGRGNQETQYF
TGTGCCAGCAGCTTGGGCAGGGGAAACCAAGAGACCCAGTACTTC
>TRBV5-1|TRBJ1-2|.|TRBD1
CASSPEGQGGINGYTF
TGCGCCAGCAGCCCCGAGGGACAGGGAGGAATTAACGGCTACACCTTC
>TRBV2|TRBJ1-2|.|.
CASSEARWQGGHGYTF
TGTGCCAGCAGTGAAGCGCGGTGGCAGGGAGGACATGGCTACACCTTC
>TRBV5-4|TRBJ2-7|.|.
CASSRPGSGAYEQYF
TGTGCCAGCAGCCGACCGGGGTCGGGGGCCTACGAGCAGTACTTC
>TRBV6-6|TRBJ2-7|.|TRBD1
CASSGATGGGRNEQYF
TGTGCCAGCAGTGGGGCGACAGGGGGCGGGAGAAACGAGCAGTACTTC
>TRBV7-2|TRBJ2-4|.|.
CASSVGRGSKNIQYF
TGTGCCAGCTCCGTAGGCAGGGGTTCCAAAAACATTCAGTACTTC
>TRBV2|TRBJ1-1|.|.
CASSDPGVTEAFF
TGTGCCAGCAGTGACCCAGGGGTTACTGAAGCTTTCTTT
>TRBV4-1|TRBJ2-7|.|.
CASSHLQGSAYEQYF
TGCGCCAGCAGCCATCTACAGGGAAGCGCCTACGAGCAGTACTTC
>TRBV27|TRBJ1-1|.|.
CASRGTYMNTEAFF
TGTGCCAGCAGGGGGACTTACATGAACACTGAAGCTTTCTTT
>TRBV30|TRBJ2-7|few|TRBD2
CASYGLAGGAYEQYF
TGTGCCTCGTACGGACTAGCGGGGGGCGCGTACGAGCAGTACTTC
>TRBV5-4|TRBJ1-2|.|TRBD1
CASSSTGTGWGSPYGYTF
TGTGCCAGCAGCTCGACCGGGACAGGGTGGGGCTCGCCTTATGGCTACACCTTC
>TRBV9|TRBJ2-3|once|.
CASTFGGRTDTQYF
TGTGCCAGCACTTTTGGGGGCCGCACAGATACGCAGTATTTT
>TRBV5-1|TRBJ2-1|.|TRBD2
CASSSKAGGRYNEQFF
TGCGCCAGCAGCTCCAAAGCGGGGGGGCGGTACAATGAGCAGTTCTTC
>TRBV28|TRBJ1-2|.|.
CASSGGGVGYGYTF
TGTGCCAGCAGTGGGGGAGGGGTCGGGTATGGCTACACCTTC
>TRBV6-5|TRBJ2-7|.|.
CASSYKLAVSSYEQYF
TGTGCCAGCAGTTACAAGCTTGCGGTAAGCTCCTACGAGCAGTACTTC
>TRBV5-4|TRBJ2-3|.|TRBD2
CASSLRLAASTDTQYF
TGTGCCAGCAGCTTAAGACTAGCCGCTAGCACAGATACGCAGTATTTT
>TRBV6-5|TRBJ2-7|once|TRBD2
CASSSSSGGFEQYF
TGTGCCAGCAGTTCTAGTAGCGGGGGGTTCGAGCAGTACTTC
>TRBV19|TRBJ1-2|.|.
CASAVRGSSGYGYTF
TGTGCCAGTGCAGTAAGGGGGTCTTCGGGCTATGGCTACACCTTC
>TRBV4-1|TRBJ2-3|.|TRBD2
CASSQVRGGGPTDTQYF
TGCGCCAGCAGCCAAGTTCGGGGCGGGGGGCCCACAGATACGCAGTATTTT
>TRBV9|TRBJ2-7|.|TRBD1
CASSSRTGREQYF
TGTGCCAGCAGCTCCCGGACAGGGCGGGAGCAGTACTTC
>TRBV7-2|TRBJ2-2|.|TRBD1
CASSSPGQGVTGELFF
TGTGCCAGCAGCTCCCCGGGACAGGGAGTAACCGGGGAGCTGTTTTTT
>TRBV7-2|TRBJ2-3|.|.
CASSPTVGTQYF
TGTGCCAGCAGCCCCACGGTTGGTACGCAGTATTTT
>TRBV7-9|TRBJ1-2|few|.
CASRADGLYGYTF
TGTGCCAGCAGGGCCGATGGGCTCTATGGCTACACCTTC
>TRBV9|TRBJ1-6|.|TRBD1
CASSVGQGKNSPLHF
TGTGCCAGCAGCGTGGGACAGGGGAAAAATTCACCCCTCCACTTT
>TRBV6-1|TRBJ1-5|.|.
CASNLGQTEPQHF
TGTGCCAGCAACCTCGGACAGACCGAGCCCCAGCATTTT
>TRBV30|TRBJ2-2|.|TRBD2
CAWSAIAGAPNTGELFF
TGTGCCTGGAGTGCGATAGCGGGGGCCCCGAACACCGGGGAGCTGTTTTTT
>TRBV29-1|TRBJ2-3|.|TRBD2
CSVGLAGGSTDTQYF
TGCAGCGTAGGACTAGCGGGGGGGAGCACAGATACGCAGTATTTT
>TRBV7-6|TRBJ1-6|.|.
CASSSQPGGNSPLHF
TGTGCCAGCAGCTCCCAACCGGGGGGTAATTCACCCCTCCACTTT
>TRBV11-2|TRBJ2-3|.|TRBD2
CASSLAGGPDTQYF
TGTGCCAGCAGCTTGGCGGGGGGGCCAGATACGCAGTATTTT
>TRBV27|TRBJ1-5|.|.
CASSFGGRANQPQHF
TGTGCCAGCAGCTTCGGAGGGAGGGCTAATCAGCCCCAGCATTTT
>TRBV7-7|TRBJ2-1|few|.
CASSSAVMDEQFF
TGTGCCAGCAGCTCGGCGGTGATGGATGAGCAGTTCTTC
>TRBV2|TRBJ1-5|few|.
CASSEVGGPQHF
TGTGCCAGCAGTGAGGTCGGGGGGCCCCAGCATTTT
>TRBV6-1|TRBJ1-1|.|.
CASSPGTEAFF
TGTGCCAGCAGCCCGGGAACTGAAGCTTTCTTT
>TRBV5-1|TRBJ2-1|.|.
CASRELGYEQFF
TGCGCCAGCAGGGAGTTGGGTTATGAGCAGTTCTTC
>TRBV4-1|TRBJ1-1|.|.
CASSHHRVRAAFF
TGCGCCAGCAGCCACCACAGGGTAAGGGCAGCTTTCTTT
>TRBV9|TRBJ1-2|once|TRBD1
CASSALIGTERYGYTF
TGTGCCAGCAGCGCCTTAATTGGGACAGAGCGTTATGGCTACACCTTC
>TRBV11-1|TRBJ2-7|.|TRBD1
CASSQQQGANYEQYF
TGTGCCAGCAGCCAACAACAGGGGGCGAACTACGAGCAGTACTTC
>TRBV5-1|TRBJ1-6|.|TRBD1
CASSLASAGGFVSPLHF
TGCGCCAGCAGCTTGGCGTCGGCAGGGGGCTTCGTTTCACCCCTCCACTTT
>TRBV25-1|TRBJ1-4|.|TRBD1
CASRQGHEKLFF
TGTGCCAGCCGACAGGGTCATGAAAAACTGTTTTTT
>TRBV13|TRBJ1-1|.|.
CASSRPGVFRGGTEAFF
TGTGCCAGCAGCCGTCCAGGGGTGTTCAGGGGAGGGACTGAAGCTTTCTTT
>TRBV11-2|TRBJ2-2|.|TRBD2
CASSSHPLAGGPGELFF
TGTGCCAGCAGCTCACACCCCCTAGCGGGGGGGCCCGGGGAGCTGTTTTTT
>TRBV6-5|TRBJ2-7|.|.
CASRFGSANSYEQYF
TGTGCCAGCCGATTTGGTTCTGCTAACTCCTACGAGCAGTACTTC
>TRBV9|TRBJ1-2|.|TRBD1
CASSGHRGTYGYTF
TGTGCCAGCAGCGGACACAGGGGGACCTATGGCTACACCTTC
>TRBV27|TRBJ2-1|.|.
CASSHPRFDEQFF
TGTGCCAGCAGTCACCCCAGGTTTGATGAGCAGTTCTTC